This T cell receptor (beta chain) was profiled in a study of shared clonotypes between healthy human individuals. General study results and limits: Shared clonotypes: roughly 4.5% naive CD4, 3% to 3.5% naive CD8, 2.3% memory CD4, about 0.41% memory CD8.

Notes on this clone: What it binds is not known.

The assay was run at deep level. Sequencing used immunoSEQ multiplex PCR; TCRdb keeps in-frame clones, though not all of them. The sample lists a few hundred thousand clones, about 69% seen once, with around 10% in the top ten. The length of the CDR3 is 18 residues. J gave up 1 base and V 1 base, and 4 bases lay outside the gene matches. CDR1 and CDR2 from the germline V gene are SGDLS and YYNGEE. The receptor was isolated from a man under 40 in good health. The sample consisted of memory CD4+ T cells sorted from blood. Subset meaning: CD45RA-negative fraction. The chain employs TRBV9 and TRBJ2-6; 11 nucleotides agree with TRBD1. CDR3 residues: CASSVSGQGASGANVLTF. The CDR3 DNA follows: TGTGCCAGCAGCGTATCCGGACAGGGGGCATCTGGGGCCAACGTCCTGACTTTC.